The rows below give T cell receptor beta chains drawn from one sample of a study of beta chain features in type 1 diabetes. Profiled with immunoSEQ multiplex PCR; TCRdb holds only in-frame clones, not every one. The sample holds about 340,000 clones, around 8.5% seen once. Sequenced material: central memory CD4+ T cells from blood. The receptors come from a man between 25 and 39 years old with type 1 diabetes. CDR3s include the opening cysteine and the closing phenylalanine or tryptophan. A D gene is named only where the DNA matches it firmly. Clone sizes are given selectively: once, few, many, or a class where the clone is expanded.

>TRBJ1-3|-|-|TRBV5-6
CASSRGNGNTIYF
TGTGCCAGCAGCAGGGGAAATGGAAACACCATATATTTT
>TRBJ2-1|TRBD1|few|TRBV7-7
CASSSTGGGEQFF
TGTGCTAGCAGTTCCACAGGGGGCGGTGAGCAGTTCTTC
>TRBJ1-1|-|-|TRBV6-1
CASSTARGGAEAFF
TGTGCCAGCAGTACCGCCAGGGGCGGGGCTGAAGCTTTCTTT
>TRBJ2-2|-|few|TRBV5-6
CASGFRAQTGELFF
TGTGCCAGCGGGTTCCGGGCCCAAACCGGGGAGCTGTTTTTT
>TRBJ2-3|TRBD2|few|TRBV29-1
CSVATSGFTSTDTQYF
TGCAGCGTGGCGACTAGCGGGTTCACCTCCACAGATACGCAGTATTTT
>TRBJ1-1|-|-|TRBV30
CAWSGETEAFF
TGTGCCTGGAGTGGTGAGACTGAAGCTTTCTTT
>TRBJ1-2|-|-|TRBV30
CAGTSGNYGYTF
TGTGCGGGGACTTCAGGGAACTATGGCTACACCTTC
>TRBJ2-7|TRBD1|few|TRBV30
CAWKDREPYEQYF
TGTGCCTGGAAGGACAGGGAGCCCTACGAGCAGTACTTC
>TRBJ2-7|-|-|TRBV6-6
CASSVSSYEQYF
TGTGCCAGCAGTGTAAGCTCCTACGAGCAGTACTTC
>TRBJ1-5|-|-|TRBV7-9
CASSALDQPQHF
TGTGCCAGCAGCGCCTTGGATCAGCCCCAGCATTTT
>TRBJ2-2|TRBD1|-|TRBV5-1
CASGLTGLKAGELFF
TGCGCCAGCGGCTTGACAGGGCTGAAGGCCGGGGAGCTGTTTTTT
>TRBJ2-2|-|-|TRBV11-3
CASRSGPDTGELFF
TGTGCCAGCAGGTCGGGCCCCGACACCGGGGAGCTGTTTTTT